One sample yielded the 8 T cell receptor beta chains listed below, sequenced in a study of brain metastases from non-small cell lung cancer. TCRdb keeps only in-frame clones here, not all; method: immunoSEQ multiplex PCR. The sample consists of 1,000 to 1,500 clones, roughly 88% of them appearing once. Sequenced sample: tumor-adjacent normal tissue. These receptors originate from a donor over 35 with non-small cell lung cancer.

On this clone: The same CDR3 arises from other DNA sequences in this sample as well. This rearrangement joins TRBV5-1 to TRBJ2-7, with 8 nucleotides matching TRBD1. Germline CDR1 reads SGHRS; CDR2 reads YFSETQ. The trim removed 4 bases at V and 7 bases at J, leaving 13 bases unmatched. CDR3 length: 15 residues. For the CDR3, the DNA is TGCGCCAGCAGCCAAAAAGGGACAGGATCTTTTGAGCAGTACTTC. Encoded protein: CASSQKGTGSFEQYF.

The chain has TRBV6-5 and TRBJ2-5, with D possibly matching TRBD1 (5 bases). Per germline, CDR1 MNHEY and CDR2 SVGAGI. This CDR3 has 16 amino acids. Trimming stripped 0 bases from V and 2 bases from J, with 13 bases between. In nucleotides, the CDR3 is TGTGCCAGCAGTTACTCTATCGGGCAGGGTCAAGAGACCCAGTACTTC. Amino acids: CASSYSIGQGQETQYF.

The rearrangement uses TRBV12-3 or TRBV12-4 and TRBJ1-6; D is ambiguous. CDR3 length equals 13 residues. Trimming took 5 bases from V and 9 from J, leaving 11 bases between them. The CDR3 DNA follows: TGTGCCAGCAGTCCCTCAGGTCTTTCACCCCTCCACTTT. It encodes CASSPSGLSPLHF.

The rearrangement uses TRBV7-6 and TRBJ2-5, with 8 bases identical to TRBD1. V was clipped by 0 bases and J by 5 bases; unmatched bases: 8. The CDR3 runs to 16 residues. Germline CDR1 and CDR2: SGHVS and FNYEAQ. The CDR3 coding sequence is TGTGCCAGCAGCTTAGCTTCGGGCAGGGGGCAGGAGACCCAGTACTTC. It codes for CASSLASGRGQETQYF.

The J gene is TRBJ2-3, the V gene TRBV4-2; D unclear. Per the germline V gene, CDR1 is LGHNA and CDR2 is YNFKEQ. CDR3 length: 13 residues. Trimming took 4 bases from V and 0 from J, leaving 5 bases between them. Here the CDR3 DNA reads TGTGCCAGCAGCCGATCCAGCACAGATACGCAGTATTTT. Translated, it gives CASSRSSTDTQYF.

V usage is TRBV9 and J usage is TRBJ2-3; D uncertain. The CDR3 is 14 residues long. Germline V CDR1 and CDR2: SGDLS, YYNGEE. V was clipped by 3 bases and J by 3 bases, with 11 bases between them. CDR3 DNA sequence: TGTGCCAGCAGCGAGTGGGTGGGGACAGATACGCAGTATTTT. Its protein product is CASSEWVGTDTQYF. The whole variable domain, remainder taken from reference TRBV9 and TRBJ2-3, is DSGVTQTPKHLITATGQRVTLRCSPRSGDLSVYWYQQSLDQGLQFLIQYYNGEERAKGNILERFSAQQFPDLHSELNLSSLELGDSALYFCASSEWVGTDTQYFGPGTRLTVL.

The V gene is TRBV6-1, the J gene TRBJ1-2; D is ambiguous. Trimming stripped 2 bases from V and 3 bases from J, with 10 bases between. From germline, CDR1 is MNHNS and CDR2 SASEGT. The CDR3 length is 14 residues. For the CDR3, the DNA is TGTGCCAGCAGTGAAACGGAGGGTGACTATGGCTACACCTTC. Its protein is CASSETEGDYGYTF.

This chain uses TRBV5-4 with TRBJ2-6; a possible D gene is TRBD1 (5 bases). The CDR3 length is 17 residues. Trimming shortened V by 0 bases and J by 3 bases, and 13 bases separated the two germline ends. The germline V gene encodes CDR1 SGHNT and CDR2 YYREEE (reference sequence). CDR3 in amino acids: CASSLGDVGRGANVLTF. The DNA for the CDR3 is TGTGCCAGCAGCTTGGGGGATGTGGGGCGTGGGGCCAACGTCCTGACTTTC.